This T cell receptor beta chain was sequenced for a study of cytomegalovirus exposure and HLA in healthy donors. This CDR3 has 16 amino acids. Per germline, CDR1 SGHNT and CDR2 YYREEE (reference sequence). The V and J ends lost 1 base and 6 bases, in that order; junction bases with no gene match: 8. Donors consisted of healthy bone marrow donors. Turning to this clone: Its matching antigen is unknown.

General observations from the study: Analysis performed later found more than 15,000 TCR beta sequences associated with HLA alleles at 0.05 false discovery rate. Beyond CMV serostatus, there was no information to go on about immune exposure. An apparent linkage of common viral pathogens to several of the most significant clusters emerged in a later analysis.

The PCR contained 60 Vbeta and 13 Jbeta primers. Sequencing used immunoSEQ multiplex PCR; TCRdb keeps in-frame clones, though not all of them. The top ten clones hold about 2.6% of a sample with roughly 150,000 clones, 80% to 90% of them seen once. The sample comprised PBMCs. The J gene is TRBJ2-1, the V gene TRBV5-4; TRBD2 agrees at 9 bases. The clonotype comes from a boy aged 2-15 years in good health and CMV-seronegative. The DNA of the CDR3 is TGTGCCAGCAGCTTGTGGCTAGCGGGGAACTTCAATGAGCAGTTCTTC. Its translation: CASSLWLAGNFNEQFF.